This TCR beta chain was obtained from a study of blood T cells in healthy people across ages (dated by TCRdb to the mid-2010s). For the study in its entirety: Template switching captured roughly one uniquely barcoded TCR beta cDNA molecule per two T cells in model experiments. Two additional independent replicas of 1 million unique cDNA reads from the same blood draw were analyzed for two donors (one aged 18 to 30 and one aged 80 or older). To avoid experimental bias, donors of different ages were randomly spread across the sequencing lanes. Four age groups were formed from the donors: young (average 16 years), middle-aged (around 41), aged (over 55) and long-lived (about 80). Age-related changes in TCR beta repertoire diversity were measured in the study by deep sequencing normalized with unique cDNA molecular identifiers. Study-wide findings and limitations: Compared with the aged group, the long-lived group had more naive CD4+ T cells, fewer expanded clones and increased TCR diversity, suggesting age selection. As age increased, observed TCR beta diversity per million T cells dropped in a roughly linear way, and a significant reduction was already evident by age around 41. Estimates of total diversity from one million sequenced T cells were regarded as lower bounds and underestimates. Bulk unsorted PBMC profiling prevented conclusive comparison of naive and antigen-experienced compartments. Observed TCR beta diversity correlated strongly with the percentage of naive T cells measured by flow cytometry. Donor CMV infection status was unknown, potentially confounding age-related changes in expanded clonotypes.

Libraries were made using 5' RACE. TCRdb names Illumina HiSeq 2500 as the instrument used. The second PCR ran for about 6 to 12 cycles and used a J-beta primer mix along with a sample-barcoded 5' primer. A template-switch 5' adaptor carrying 12 random nucleotides introduced a unique molecular identifier onto each TCR beta cDNA molecule. At least 2.5 million CDR3-containing paired-end reads were obtained from each sample. First-strand cDNA synthesis was performed from all RNA using the Mint cDNA synthesis kit, with priming by a TRBC-specific oligonucleotide. After uracil-DNA glycosylase treatment, a first 18-cycle PCR used universal primers M1SS and BC2_uni_R on all cDNA. The paper's processing steps were these. For normalization, 1 million high-quality reads were randomly selected from each sample, with every read carrying a distinct molecular identifier. Reads sharing molecular identifiers were discarded rather than binned into consensus sequences. MiTCR, set to a Q25 quality threshold and the strictest error-elimination algorithm, was used for CDR3 identification, clonotype clustering and error correction. Lower-bound total TCR beta diversity was estimated with a nonparametric unseen species model using Euler transformation. TCRdb passed the public sequencing reads through fastp at Q25 and MiXCR, retaining productive beta sequences. Every entry covers one CDR3 protein and lists the most common genes and DNA from its rows. The V and J calls and clone size are TCRdb's, not the authors'. This sample lists hundreds of thousands of distinct CDR3 sequences; 40% to 65% were detected once. The ten biggest clones cover 13% of the sample.

Turning to this clonotype: Its antigen is not yet known. No clone much larger than this one lies a single base away; base qualities are absent.

The donors were roughly 39 Caucasian individuals from Russia, aged 6 to 90 years, who were systemically healthy. Roughly 9.5 milliliters of peripheral blood were drawn from each donor into EDTA-treated Vacutainer tubes. Ficoll-Paque density-gradient centrifugation was used to isolate PBMCs, with at least 7 million per sample. Total RNA was extracted from PBMCs with Trizol reagent, with at least 6 micrograms obtained per sample. Naive CD45RAhigh/CD27high T cell percentages were measured by flow cytometry on a PBMC aliquot from every donor. This receptor was taken from an elderly woman in good health. Sequenced input: blood.

In nucleotide form, the sequence is TGTGCCAGCAGTTTGGACAGGGGGGAAGGTTGGACTGAAGCTTTCTTT. Its protein is CASSLDRGEGWTEAFF. The V and J segments used are TRBV28 and TRBJ1-1, with TRBD1 matching 10 junction bases. V ends up 3 bases short and J 5 bases short, with an unmatched junction base count of 9. The CDR3 covers 16 residues, taking in both the cysteine and the phenylalanine. Just CDR3 DNA is preserved here, 48 bases in frame from base 1. The germline V gene specifies MDHEN as CDR1 and SYDVKM as CDR2.